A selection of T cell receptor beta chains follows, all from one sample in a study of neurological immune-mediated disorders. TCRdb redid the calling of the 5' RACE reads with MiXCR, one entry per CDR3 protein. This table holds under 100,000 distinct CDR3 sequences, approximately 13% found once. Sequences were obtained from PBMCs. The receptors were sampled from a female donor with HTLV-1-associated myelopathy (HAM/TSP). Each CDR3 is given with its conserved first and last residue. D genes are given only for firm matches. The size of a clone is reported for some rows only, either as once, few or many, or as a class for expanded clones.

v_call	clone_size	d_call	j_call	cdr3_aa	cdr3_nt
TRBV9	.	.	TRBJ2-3	CASSVGGVVDTQYF	TGTGCCAGCAGCGTAGGAGGGGTGGTAGATACGCAGTATTTT
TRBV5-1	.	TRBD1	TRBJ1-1	CASTRPGGTGGEAFF	TGCGCCAGCACCCGCCCGGGAGGTACAGGGGGGGAAGCTTTCTTT
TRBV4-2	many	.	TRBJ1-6	CASSQYRLARGAPSSPLHF	TGTGCCAGCAGCCAATACCGGTTGGCTAGGGGGGCGCCGAGTTCACCCCTCCACTTT
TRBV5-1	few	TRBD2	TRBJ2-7	CASSPRSGGSSYEQYF	TGCGCCAGCAGCCCTCGATCGGGGGGGAGCTCCTACGAGCAGTACTTC
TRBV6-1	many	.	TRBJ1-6	CASSDGIQSSSPLHF	TGTGCCAGCAGTGACGGGATCCAATCGTCTTCACCCCTCCACTTT
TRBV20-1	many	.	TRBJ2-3	CSARPGRGLELADTQYF	TGCAGTGCTAGACCGGGGCGGGGCCTCGAATTGGCAGATACGCAGTATTTT
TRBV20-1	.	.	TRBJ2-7	CSASHRESYEQYF	TGCAGTGCCTCCCACCGGGAATCCTACGAGCAGTACTTC
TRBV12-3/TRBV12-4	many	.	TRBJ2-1	CASSQRTAVPYNEQFF	TGTGCCAGCAGTCAAAGGACAGCCGTACCCTACAATGAGCAGTTCTTC
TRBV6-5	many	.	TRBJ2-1	CASSYRQTPYNEQFF	TGTGCCAGCAGTTACCGACAGACTCCCTACAATGAGCAGTTCTTC
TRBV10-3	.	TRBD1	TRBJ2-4	CASRSGTGGGLAKNIQYF	TGTGCCTCGAGGTCGGGGACAGGGGGCGGTCTAGCCAAAAACATTCAGTACTTC